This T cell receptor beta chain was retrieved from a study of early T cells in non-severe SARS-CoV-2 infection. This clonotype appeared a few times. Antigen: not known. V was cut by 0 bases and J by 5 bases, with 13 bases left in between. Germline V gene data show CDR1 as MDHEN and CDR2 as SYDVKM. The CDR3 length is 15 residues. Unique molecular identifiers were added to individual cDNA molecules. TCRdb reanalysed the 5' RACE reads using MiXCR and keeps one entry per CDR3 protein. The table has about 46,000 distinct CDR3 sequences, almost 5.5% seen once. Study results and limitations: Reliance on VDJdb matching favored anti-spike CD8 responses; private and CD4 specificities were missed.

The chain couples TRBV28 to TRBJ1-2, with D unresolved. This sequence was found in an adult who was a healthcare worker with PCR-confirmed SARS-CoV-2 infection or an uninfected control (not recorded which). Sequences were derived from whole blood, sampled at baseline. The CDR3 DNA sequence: TGTGCCAGCAGTTTATGGGCCGGGCAGAGTTATGGCTACACCTTC. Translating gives CASSLWAGQSYGYTF.